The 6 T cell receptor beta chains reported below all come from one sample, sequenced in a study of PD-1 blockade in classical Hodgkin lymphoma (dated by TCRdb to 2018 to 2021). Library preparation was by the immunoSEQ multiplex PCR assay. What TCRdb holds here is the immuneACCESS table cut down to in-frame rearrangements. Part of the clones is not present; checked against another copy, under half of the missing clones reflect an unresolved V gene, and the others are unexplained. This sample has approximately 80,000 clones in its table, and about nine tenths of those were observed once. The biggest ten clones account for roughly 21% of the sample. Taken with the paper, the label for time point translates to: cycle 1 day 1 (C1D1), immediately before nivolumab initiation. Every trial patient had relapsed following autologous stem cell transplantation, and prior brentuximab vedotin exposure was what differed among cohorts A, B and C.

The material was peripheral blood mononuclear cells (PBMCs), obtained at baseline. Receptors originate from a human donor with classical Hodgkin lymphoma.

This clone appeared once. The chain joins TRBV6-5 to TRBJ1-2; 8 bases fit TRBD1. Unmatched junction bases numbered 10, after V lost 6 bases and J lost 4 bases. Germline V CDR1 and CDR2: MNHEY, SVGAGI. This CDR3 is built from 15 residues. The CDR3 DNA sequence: TGTGCCAGCAGACCTCAGGGGGCGTCCGGCTATGGCTACACCTTC. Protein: CASRPQGASGYGYTF.

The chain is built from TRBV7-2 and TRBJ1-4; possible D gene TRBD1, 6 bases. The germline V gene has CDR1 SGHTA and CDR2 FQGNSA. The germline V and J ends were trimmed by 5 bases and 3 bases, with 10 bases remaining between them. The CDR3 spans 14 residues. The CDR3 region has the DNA TGTGCCAGCAGCAGACAGGCATCTAATGAAAAACTGTTTTTT. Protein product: CASSRQASNEKLFF.

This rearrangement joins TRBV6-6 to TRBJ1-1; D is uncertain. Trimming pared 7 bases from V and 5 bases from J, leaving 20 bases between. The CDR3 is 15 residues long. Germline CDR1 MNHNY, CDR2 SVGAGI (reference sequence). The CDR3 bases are TGTGCCAGCAATCCCATATATGCAGGCGGGACTGAAGCTTTCTTT. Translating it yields CASNPIYAGGTEAFF.

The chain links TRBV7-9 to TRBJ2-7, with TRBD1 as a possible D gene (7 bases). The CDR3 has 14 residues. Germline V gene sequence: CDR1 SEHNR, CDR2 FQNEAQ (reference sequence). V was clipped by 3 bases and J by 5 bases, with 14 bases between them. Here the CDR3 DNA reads TGTGCCAGCAGCTTGAGTCAGGGGGGCGACGAGCAGTACTTC. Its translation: CASSLSQGGDEQYF.

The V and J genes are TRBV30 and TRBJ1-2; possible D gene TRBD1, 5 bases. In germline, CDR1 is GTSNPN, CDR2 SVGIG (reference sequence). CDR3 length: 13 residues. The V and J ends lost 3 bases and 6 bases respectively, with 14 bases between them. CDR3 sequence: CAWRAFEGDGYTF. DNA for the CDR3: TGTGCCTGGAGAGCATTCGAAGGGGATGGCTACACCTTC. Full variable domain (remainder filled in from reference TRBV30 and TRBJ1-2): SQTIHQWPATLVQPVGSPLSLECTVEGTSNPNLYWYRQAAGRGLQLLFYSVGIGQISSEVPQNLSASRPQDRQFILSSKKLLLSDSGFYLCAWRAFEGDGYTFGSGTRLTVV.

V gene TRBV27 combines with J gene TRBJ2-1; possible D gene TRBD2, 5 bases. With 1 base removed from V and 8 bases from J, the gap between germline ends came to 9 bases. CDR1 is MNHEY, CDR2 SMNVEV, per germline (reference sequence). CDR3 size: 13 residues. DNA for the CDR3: TGTGCCAGCAGTTTATGGTCCGGGGATGAGCAGTTCTTC. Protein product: CASSLWSGDEQFF.